The 23 T cell receptor beta chains presented below share a single source sample, sequenced in a study of blood T cell repertoires in COVID-19. Assay used: immunoSEQ multiplex PCR; TCRdb lists only in-frame clones, some missing. This table has under 500,000 clones, roughly nine tenths appearing once. Source material: PBMCs or T cells enriched from blood (not recorded which). All receptors come from a woman aged 18-29 years with acute COVID-19.

The chain employs TRBV7-2 and TRBJ2-3; TRBD2 aligns across 7 bases. Germline V lookup: CDR1 SGHTA, CDR2 FQGNSA. CDR3 length: 15 amino acids. The V segment lost 5 bases and the J segment 0 bases; nucleotides outside the gene matches: 5. The CDR3 DNA sequence: TGTGCCAGCAGCCGGGACTACCTTAGCACAGATACGCAGTATTTT. Amino acid sequence: CASSRDYLSTDTQYF.

The sample holds one count of this clone. This sequence joins TRBV27 and TRBJ2-7, with 7 bases aligning to TRBD2. Looked up from germline, CDR1 is MNHEY and CDR2 is SMNVEV (reference sequence). The CDR3 contains 14 residues. V lost 2 bases to trimming and J lost 3 bases; unmatched junction nucleotides: 4. Here the CDR3 DNA reads TGTGCCAGCAGTTTAGGGGGGGTTGGCTACGAGCAGTACTTC. It encodes CASSLGGVGYEQYF.

A few counts support this clone. The rearrangement links TRBV9 to TRBJ1-3; D is uncertain. The CDR3 loop spans 16 amino acids. Trimming took 0 bases from V and 4 from J, leaving 14 bases between them. Germline assignment: CDR1 SGDLS and CDR2 YYNGEE. The CDR3 loop is CASSVAPRAAGNTIYF. CDR3 coding DNA: TGTGCCAGCAGCGTAGCTCCGAGGGCCGCGGGAAACACCATATATTTT. Using reference TRBV9 and TRBJ1-3 for the parts outside the CDR3, the full variable domain is DSGVTQTPKHLITATGQRVTLRCSPRSGDLSVYWYQQSLDQGLQFLIQYYNGEERAKGNILERFSAQQFPDLHSELNLSSLELGDSALYFCASSVAPRAAGNTIYFGEGSWLTVV.

This chain joins TRBV4-1 and TRBJ1-3; D not certain. The CDR3 extends over 16 amino acids. Germline loops: CDR1 MGHRA, CDR2 YSYEKL. V lost 0 bases and J lost 0, with 9 bases in between. CDR3 protein: CASSQEGRLSGNTIYF. The CDR3 bases are TGCGCCAGCAGCCAAGAAGGCAGACTCTCTGGAAACACCATATATTTT.

The V gene is TRBV10-3, the J gene TRBJ1-6; 7 nucleotides align to TRBD1. V was pared by 11 bases and J by 9 bases, with 7 bases of the junction left unmatched. This CDR3 is built from 12 residues. The germline V gene encodes CDR1 ENHRY and CDR2 SYGVKD. The CDR3 nucleotides read TGTGCCGTCGGGACAGAATTTTCACCCCTCCACTTT. Its translation: CAVGTEFSPLHF.

This chain uses TRBV7-9 with TRBJ1-1; tentative D call: TRBD1 (6 bases). This CDR3 is 13 amino acids long. V dropped 7 bases and J dropped 3 bases, with 12 bases sitting between them. The germline V gene has CDR1 SEHNR and CDR2 FQNEAQ (reference sequence). CDR3 region: CASTLGGDTEAFF. The CDR3 DNA is TGTGCCAGCACCCTAGGGGGGGACACTGAAGCTTTCTTT.

Notes on this clone: The same CDR3 arises from other DNA sequences in this sample as well. V gene TRBV7-8 combines with J gene TRBJ2-2; TRBD1 agrees at 11 bases. J gave up 7 bases and V 5 bases, and 6 bases lay outside the gene matches. Germline V gene sequence: CDR1 SGHVS, CDR2 FQNEAQ. The CDR3 is 15 residues long. CDR3: CASSLGQGAGGELFF. In DNA form, the CDR3 reads TGTGCCAGCAGCCTCGGACAGGGGGCGGGCGGGGAGCTGTTTTTT.

This clone was detected once. The V and J genes are TRBV9 and TRBJ1-4, with TRBD1 identical over 8 bases. With V trimmed by 4 bases and J by 8 bases, 7 bases remained unmatched. This CDR3 has 14 residues. The germline V gene has CDR1 SGDLS and CDR2 YYNGEE. In DNA, the CDR3 is TGTGCCAGCAGCCCGACAGGGGCGGGGGAAAAACTGTTTTTT. Protein sequence: CASSPTGAGEKLFF.

About this clone itself: Mismatch with germline at one junction end may stem from a read error. The rearrangement uses TRBV6-2 or TRBV6-3 and TRBJ1-2; possibly TRBD1 for D (6 bases). Per the germline V gene, CDR1 is MNHEY and CDR2 is SVGEGT. The CDR3 is made up of 20 amino acids. Written as DNA, the CDR3 is TGTGGCAGCAGTTACCCCCCGGGGGGGGCGCGACCAGTCAGGAATTATGGCTACACCTTC. This codes for CGSSYPPGGARPVRNYGYTF.

This clone was counted between two and nine times. The gene calls are TRBV19 and TRBJ2-7, with D possibly TRBD1 on 5 matching bases. This CDR3 spans 15 amino acids. CDR1 is LNHDA, CDR2 SQIVND, per germline (reference sequence). V lost 3 bases, J lost 0 bases, and 12 bases lay in between. CDR3 residues: CASSMSDRISYEQYF. The DNA of the CDR3 is TGTGCCAGTAGTATGTCTGACAGAATCTCCTACGAGCAGTACTTC.

In nucleotides, the CDR3 is TGCGCCAGCACGCCGGACGGGAAGGATTCACCCCTCCACTTT. Its protein is CASTPDGKDSPLHF. The chain carries TRBV5-1 and TRBJ1-6; D uncertain. This CDR3 contains 14 residues. V was pared by 6 bases and J by 8 bases, with 15 bases between. From germline, CDR1 is SGHRS and CDR2 YFSETQ. Together with reference TRBV5-1 and TRBJ1-6, the CDR3 gives the full variable domain: KAGVTQTPRYLIKTRGQQVTLSCSPISGHRSVSWYQQTPGQGLQFLFEYFSETQRNKGNFPGRFSGRQFSNSRSEMNVSTLELGDSALYLCASTPDGKDSPLHFGNGTRLTVT.

CDR3 sequence: CASSVVGQGNEQYF. The DNA for the CDR3 is TGTGCCAGCAGCGTAGTCGGCCAGGGTAACGAGCAGTACTTC. The rearrangement links TRBV9 to TRBJ2-7, with D tentatively TRBD1 (5 bases). With 0 bases removed from V and 5 bases from J, the gap between germline ends came to 12 bases. The CDR3 runs to 14 residues. Germline-derived CDR1 and CDR2 are SGDLS and YYNGEE.

V usage is TRBV18 and J usage is TRBJ2-3, with TRBD1 matching 9 bases. V lost 3 bases, J lost 1 base, and 8 bases stayed unmatched. CDR1 KGHSH and CDR2 LQKENI come from the germline V gene. The CDR3 has 17 residues. CDR3 sequence: CASSPSGTGIRTDTQYF. The CDR3 DNA reads TGTGCCAGCTCACCGAGCGGGACAGGGATTCGCACAGATACGCAGTATTTT.

The chain carries TRBV6-5 and TRBJ2-7; the D gene is possibly TRBD1 (5 bases). In germline, CDR1 is MNHEY, CDR2 SVGAGI. Trimming took 8 bases from V and 2 from J, leaving 16 bases between them. The CDR3 consists of 14 residues. The CDR3 sequence is CASVYPGKTYEQYF. The CDR3 bases are TGTGCCAGCGTATACCCAGGGAAAACCTACGAGCAGTACTTC.

The rearrangement links TRBV4-1 to TRBJ1-5; 8 nucleotides agree with TRBD1. CDR1 is MGHRA, CDR2 YSYEKL, per germline. The CDR3 totals 17 residues. The trim removed 8 bases at V and 3 bases at J, leaving 15 bases unmatched. The CDR3 loop reads CASSQGGTNPINQPQHF. As DNA, the CDR3 is TGCGCCAGCTCACAGGGGGGAACAAATCCTATCAATCAGCCCCAGCATTTT.

On this clone itself: The sample carries other DNA sequences with the same CDR3. CDR3 in DNA: TGCGCCAGCAGTGAAAGCGGGGCTCAAGAGACCCAGTACTTC. Encoded protein: CASSESGAQETQYF. This chain uses TRBV10-1 with TRBJ2-5; 7 nucleotides agree with TRBD2. Per germline, CDR1 WNHNN and CDR2 SYGVQD (reference sequence). The V and J ends lost 3 bases and 2 bases, in that order; junction bases with no gene match: 3. The CDR3 contains 14 residues.

CDR3 nucleotides: TGTGCCAGCAGTTTCGGGACAGGGTCTAGAGAGCTGTTTTTT. Translated, it gives CASSFGTGSRELFF. The chain couples TRBV27 to TRBJ2-2; 9 positions agree with TRBD1. This CDR3 spans 14 amino acids. V lost 3 bases to trimming and J lost 11 bases; unmatched junction nucleotides: 7. CDR1 MNHEY and CDR2 SMNVEV come from the germline V gene (reference sequence).

The chain uses TRBV6-5 and TRBJ1-1, with a weak D call TRBD1 (5 bases). Germline CDR1 MNHEY, CDR2 SVGAGI. CDR3 length equals 15 residues. The V end was cut by 6 bases, the J end by 0 bases, with 14 bases between. CDR3 sequence: CASSRRGQVNTEAFF. The CDR3 DNA reads as TGTGCCAGCAGCCGGAGGGGCCAGGTGAACACTGAAGCTTTCTTT.

This clone was recorded only once. The chain couples TRBV12-5 to TRBJ2-7, with D possibly being TRBD1 (5 bases). The CDR3 is made up of 14 amino acids. V lost 3 bases, J lost 0 bases, and 9 bases lay in between. Germline CDR1 reads LGHNT; CDR2 reads FRNRAP. CDR3 amino acids: CASGFQGRSYEQYF. The CDR3 region has the DNA TGTGCTAGTGGTTTTCAGGGTCGCTCCTACGAGCAGTACTTC.

Turning to this clone: The same CDR3 also results from other DNA sequences found in this sample. The V gene is TRBV30, the J gene TRBJ2-7; 8 positions match TRBD1. This CDR3 comprises 14 residues. V gave up 0 bases and J gave up 3 bases; unmatched junction bases: 4. Germline V lookup: CDR1 GTSNPN, CDR2 SVGIG (reference sequence). CDR3 residues: CAWSVDRGSYEQYF. As DNA, the CDR3 is TGTGCCTGGAGTGTTGACAGGGGCAGCTACGAGCAGTACTTC.

V is TRBV3-1 (or the pseudogene TRBV3-2) and J is TRBJ2-7; D is uncertain. From germline, CDR1 is LGHDT and CDR2 YNNKEL (reference sequence). The CDR3 loop spans 13 amino acids. V lost 3 bases, J lost 5 bases, and 11 bases lay in between. In nucleotides, the CDR3 is TGTGCCAGCAGCCAGGGCCAGTGGGACGAGCAGTACTTC. This sequence encodes CASSQGQWDEQYF.

The chain combines TRBV7-2 with TRBJ1-4; tentatively, D is TRBD1 (6 bases). Looked up from germline, CDR1 is SGHTA and CDR2 is FQGNSA. V lost 4 bases, J lost 3 bases, and 12 bases lay in between. This CDR3 comprises 15 residues. The CDR3 DNA sequence: TGTGCCAGCAGCTCCTTACAGGGATCTAATGAAAAACTGTTTTTT. This gives the protein CASSSLQGSNEKLFF.

The genes are TRBV7-3 and TRBJ1-5; possible D gene TRBD1, 5 bases. The CDR3 consists of 15 residues. The germline V and J ends were trimmed by 0 bases and 4 bases, with 10 bases remaining between them. Germline V gene sequence: CDR1 SGHTA, CDR2 FQGTGA. CDR3 sequence: CASSLTGTGNQPQHF. CDR3 DNA: TGTGCCAGCAGCTTAACCGGCACAGGTAATCAGCCCCAGCATTTT.